The 19 T cell receptor beta chains presented below share a single source sample, sequenced in a study of shared clonotypes between healthy human individuals. Using immunoSEQ multiplex PCR, the repertoire was profiled, and TCRdb retains in-frame clones only, with some absent. The sample lists over a million clones, 78% occurring once. The sequenced sample consisted of memory CD4+ T cells from PBMCs. Subset described: CD45RA-negative fraction. The source of these receptors is a man aged 18-30 years in good health. Some clones in this sample may be carry-over from other donors' samples.

This chain uses TRBV20-1 with TRBJ1-4, with TRBD1 identical over 8 bases. Germline assignment: CDR1 DFQATT and CDR2 SNEGSKA (reference sequence). This CDR3 spans 11 amino acids. V gave up 6 bases and J gave up 11 bases; unmatched junction bases: 5. CDR3 residues: CSATTGDKLFF. CDR3 DNA: TGCAGTGCCACGACAGGGGACAAACTGTTTTTT.

This chain connects TRBV6-5 to TRBJ2-7; 11 bases are a match to TRBD2. After removal of 2 bases from V and 8 bases from J, the junction contained 8 bases not matched to a gene. CDR1 MNHEY and CDR2 SVGAGI come from the germline V gene. This CDR3 comprises 15 residues. The CDR3 spells CASSYGTVAGGQQYF. In DNA, the CDR3 is TGTGCCAGCAGTTACGGGACGGTAGCGGGAGGGCAGCAGTACTTC.

To note about this clone: Other DNA sequences in this sample translate to the same CDR3. The chain recombines TRBV15 with TRBJ2-7; D unclear. The CDR3 is 13 residues long. Germline-derived CDR1 and CDR2 are LNHNV and YYDKDF (reference sequence). V dropped 0 bases and J dropped 2 bases, with 5 bases sitting between them. CDR3 protein: CATSRDRTYEQYF. CDR3 DNA sequence: TGTGCCACCAGCAGAGATCGAACCTACGAGCAGTACTTC.

This clone was seen a single time. This chain links TRBV7-3 with TRBJ2-7, with D perhaps TRBD1 or TRBD2 (5 bases each). Germline-derived CDR1 and CDR2 are SGHTA and FQGTGA. The CDR3 covers 15 residues. V lost 5 bases to trimming and J lost 5 bases, with 19 bases between them. CDR3 bases: TGTGCCAGCAGCAGACACGGGGCGGGTGCTGACGAGCAGTACTTC. Protein product: CASSRHGAGADEQYF.

The chain recombines TRBV28 with TRBJ2-7; 7 bases align to TRBD1. Germline CDR1 and CDR2: MDHEN and SYDVKM. With 5 bases clipped from V and 3 bases from J, the junction kept 10 bases outside the gene matches. The CDR3 runs to 15 residues. CDR3 residues: CASSPPTGTVYEQYF. The DNA of the CDR3 is TGTGCCAGCAGTCCACCGACCGGGACAGTCTACGAGCAGTACTTC.

This clone was recorded once. The chain employs TRBV13 and TRBJ2-3; D perhaps matches TRBD1 (6 bases). The CDR3 consists of 14 residues. V was shortened by 5 bases and J by 1 base, with 10 bases between the two germline ends. Germline V gene data show CDR1 as PRHDT and CDR2 as FYEKMQ (reference sequence). Written as DNA, the CDR3 is TGTGCCAGCAGCACTCGGACAGGCACAGATACGCAGTATTTT. This gives the protein CASSTRTGTDTQYF.

In its sample, this clone was seen a few times. This chain connects TRBV4-3 to TRBJ2-1, with a tentative D call TRBD2 (5 bases). Trimming removed 0 bases from V and 2 bases from J, with 14 bases in between. The CDR3 contains 17 residues. Germline-derived CDR1 and CDR2 are LGHNA and YSLEER. CDR3 DNA sequence: TGCGCCAGCAGCCAAGATATAGTACTAGAAGCCTACAATGAGCAGTTCTTC. This codes for CASSQDIVLEAYNEQFF.

The chain has TRBV9 and TRBJ2-3; TRBD1 agrees at 7 bases. J lost 6 bases, V lost 4 bases, and 5 bases had no gene match. CDR1 SGDLS and CDR2 YYNGEE come from the germline V gene. The CDR3 runs to 13 residues. CDR3 sequence: CASSSTGSDTQYF. The CDR3 DNA reads TGTGCCAGCAGCTCGACAGGGAGCGATACGCAGTATTTT.

V usage is TRBV9 and J usage is TRBJ2-7, with D hard to call. CDR1 and CDR2 from the germline V gene are SGDLS and YYNGEE. V lost 0 bases to trimming and J lost 6 bases, with 10 bases between them. The CDR3 is 13 amino acids. The CDR3 DNA is TGTGCCAGCAGCGTAGTTAGTGTTGGCGAGCAGTACTTC. Protein product: CASSVVSVGEQYF.

The chain carries TRBV21-1 and TRBJ2-3. TRBV21-1 is reported as a pseudogene. The CDR3 has 21 residues. The DNA of the CDR3 is TGTGCCAGCAGCAAAGCGGGGCAGGGAAGCGGAAAGCGACAAAGCACAGATACGCAGTATTTT. Its protein is CASSKAGQGSGKRQSTDTQYF.

The sample holds one count of this clone. The rearrangement joins TRBV5-4 to TRBJ2-2; D ambiguous. This CDR3 is built from 16 residues. Trimming removed 4 bases at V and 2 bases at J, with 15 bases between. Germline lookup yields CDR1 SGHNT and CDR2 YYREEE (reference sequence). In DNA, the CDR3 is TGTGCCAGCAGCCCCGACCTTAGTTTTAACACCGGGGAGCTGTTTTTT. Translating it yields CASSPDLSFNTGELFF.

The chain recombines TRBV19 with TRBJ1-1; D is perhaps TRBD1 (6 bases). This CDR3 comprises 13 residues. In germline, CDR1 is LNHDA, CDR2 SQIVND (reference sequence). Trimming took 6 bases from V and 0 from J, leaving 8 bases between them. This CDR3 is CASSGQLNTEAFF. The CDR3 nucleotides read TGTGCCAGTAGCGGACAGTTGAACACTGAAGCTTTCTTT.

This clone was seen a few times. CDR3 nucleotides: TGTGCCAGCAGCAGGCTAGCGGGAGGGCCAGGGAACATTCAGTACTTC. Residues: CASSRLAGGPGNIQYF. The rearrangement uses TRBV5-6 and TRBJ2-4; TRBD2 aligns across 12 bases. V was pared by 4 bases and J by 7 bases, with 9 bases of the junction left unmatched. The CDR3 loop spans 16 amino acids. Germline V gene data show CDR1 as SGHDT and CDR2 as YYEEEE. Combining the CDR3 with reference TRBV5-6 and TRBJ2-4 gives the whole variable domain DAGVTQSPTHLIKTRGQQVTLRCSPKSGHDTVSWYQQALGQGPQFIFQYYEEEERQRGNFPDRFSGHQFPNYSSELNVNALLLGDSALYLCASSRLAGGPGNIQYFGAGTRLSVL.

Details on this clone: This sample also contains other DNA sequences that code for the same CDR3. V gene TRBV29-1 combines with J gene TRBJ2-5; tentatively, D is TRBD1 (5 bases). V lost 4 bases and J 5 bases, leaving 11 bases between the germline ends. Germline CDR1 is SQVTM and CDR2 is ANQGSEA. The CDR3 covers 12 residues. CDR3 in amino acids: CSVGRAGETQYF. DNA of the CDR3: TGCAGCGTTGGCAGGGCCGGCGAGACCCAGTACTTC.

This chain's CDR3 is CASSVLAGTYNEQFF. As DNA, the CDR3 is TGTGCCAGCAGCGTACTAGCGGGAACATACAATGAGCAGTTCTTC. The rearrangement joins TRBV7-2 to TRBJ2-1, with TRBD2 matching 10 bases. Germline CDR1 is SGHTA and CDR2 is FQGNSA. The V and J ends lost 5 bases and 4 bases, in that order; junction bases with no gene match: 5. This CDR3 is built from 15 residues.

In its sample, this clone was seen once. For the CDR3, the DNA is TGTGCCAGCAGGGGAGGGTACACCGGGGAGCTGTTTTTT. This gives the protein CASRGGYTGELFF. The gene calls are TRBV27 and TRBJ2-2, with TRBD2 matching 7 bases. Trimming at V came to 6 bases and at J to 3 bases, leaving 1 base not matched to a gene. CDR1 MNHEY and CDR2 SMNVEV come from the germline V gene (reference sequence). The CDR3 covers 13 residues.

This clone was found once. The chain uses TRBV6-6 and TRBJ2-4; 10 bases are a match to TRBD2. Looked up from germline, CDR1 is MNHNY and CDR2 is SVGAGI (reference sequence). V shed 8 bases, J shed 8 bases, and the junction held 6 bases outside the gene matches. The CDR3 totals 13 residues. CDR3 residues: CASRSSGSYIQYF. The CDR3 coding sequence is TGTGCCAGCCGATCTAGCGGGAGTTACATTCAGTACTTC.

The J gene is TRBJ2-6, the V gene TRBV29-1, with D perhaps TRBD2 (5 bases). The length of the CDR3 is 14 residues. Looked up from germline, CDR1 is SQVTM and CDR2 is ANQGSEA. V was cut by 4 bases and J by 0 bases, with 7 bases left in between. CDR3 sequence (DNA): TGCAGCGTTGCTCGGGACTCTGGGGCCAACGTCCTGACTTTC. Amino acid sequence: CSVARDSGANVLTF.

The rearrangement links TRBV28 to TRBJ2-7; TRBD2 matches at 7 bases. The V and J ends lost 7 bases and 3 bases, in that order; junction bases with no gene match: 9. The CDR3 loop spans 14 amino acids. Per germline, CDR1 MDHEN and CDR2 SYDVKM. CDR3 DNA sequence: TGTGCCAGCACATGGGGAGGGACGAGCTACGAGCAGTACTTC. It encodes CASTWGGTSYEQYF.